These 24 T cell receptor beta chains originate from one sample sequenced in a study of OX40 agonist ivuxolimab in advanced cancers. Assay: immunoSEQ multiplex PCR; the TCRdb copy retains only in-frame clones and omits some. The data hold 35,000 to 55,000 clones, with around four fifths observed a single time. The sample here was CD4+ or CD8+ T cells sorted from blood, taken in a trial of the OX40 agonist ivuxolimab. These receptors came from an adult with an advanced solid tumor such as melanoma, head and neck, liver or kidney cancer.

The chain links TRBV28 to TRBJ1-5, with a weak D call TRBD1 (6 bases). CDR1 is MDHEN and CDR2 is SYDVKM in the germline V gene. CDR3 length: 14 residues. V lost 9 bases and J 3 bases, leaving 15 bases between the germline ends. CDR3 sequence (DNA): TGTGCCAGTAGGGGAGGGGGTTTCAATCAGCCCCAGCATTTT. It specifies CASRGGGFNQPQHF.

As regards this clone: Other DNA sequences from this sample encode an identical CDR3 as well. V is TRBV7-9 and J is TRBJ2-3, with D possibly called TRBD1 or TRBD2 (6 bases each). V lost 4 bases to trimming and J lost 6 bases, with 11 bases between them. This CDR3 contains 13 residues. In germline, CDR1 is SEHNR, CDR2 FQNEAQ (reference sequence). The CDR3 region is CASSSLGGDTQYF. The CDR3 nucleotides read TGTGCCAGCAGCTCGCTAGGGGGGGATACGCAGTATTTT.

The chain has TRBV6-6 and TRBJ1-6; D is undetermined. Between the trimmed V and J ends, which lost 5 bases and 14 bases, there was a span of 10 bases. Germline-derived CDR1 and CDR2 are MNHNY and SVGAGI (reference sequence). This CDR3 has 11 amino acids. The CDR3 loop reads CASSKEASLHF. The CDR3 nucleotides are TGTGCCAGCAGTAAAGAGGCATCCCTCCACTTT.

The J gene is TRBJ1-1, the V gene TRBV2, with 9 bases that match TRBD1. Trimming took 6 bases from V and 1 from J; bases not matched to a gene: 3. Germline assignment: CDR1 SNHLY and CDR2 FYNNEI. The CDR3 spans 14 residues. CDR3 coding DNA: TGTGCCAGCAGCTGGGACAGGGCGAACACTGAAGCTTTCTTT. Amino acid sequence: CASSWDRANTEAFF.

V usage is TRBV28 and J usage is TRBJ1-5; no definite D call. CDR1 is MDHEN, CDR2 SYDVKM, per germline. The CDR3 is 13 amino acids. Trimming took off 6 bases at V and 6 bases at J, with 12 bases between the two ends. CDR3 protein: CASSLIQRQPQHF. CDR3 sequence (DNA): TGTGCCAGCAGCCTCATTCAGCGTCAGCCCCAGCATTTT. Supplemented by reference TRBV28 and TRBJ1-5, the full variable domain reads DVKVTQSSRYLVKRTGEKVFLECVQDMDHENMFWYRQDPGLGLRLIYFSYDVKMKEKGDIPEGYSVSREKKERFSLILESASTNQTSMYLCASSLIQRQPQHFGDGTRLSIL.

The genes are TRBV9 and TRBJ2-1, with 13 bases fitting TRBD2. Germline lookup yields CDR1 SGDLS and CDR2 YYNGEE. The CDR3 consists of 16 residues. After removal of 2 bases from V and 7 bases from J, the junction contained 6 bases not matched to a gene. CDR3 loop: CASSVATGLAGNEQFF. CDR3 nucleotide sequence: TGTGCCAGCAGCGTGGCCACGGGACTAGCGGGAAATGAGCAGTTCTTC. Complete variable domain (other parts from reference TRBV9 and TRBJ2-1): DSGVTQTPKHLITATGQRVTLRCSPRSGDLSVYWYQQSLDQGLQFLIQYYNGEERAKGNILERFSAQQFPDLHSELNLSSLELGDSALYFCASSVATGLAGNEQFFGPGTRLTVL.

The chain links TRBV5-6 to TRBJ1-5; unclear D gene. Trimming took 0 bases from V and 7 from J, leaving 8 bases between them. Germline values: CDR1 SGHDT, CDR2 YYEEEE. The CDR3 consists of 13 residues. CDR3 nucleotide sequence: TGTGCCAGCAGCTTGGGGGTGGGACAGCCCCAGCATTTT. Encoded protein: CASSLGVGQPQHF.

This clone was recorded only once. The chain combines TRBV29-1 with TRBJ2-5; possibly TRBD1 for D (5 bases). The CDR3 runs 13 residues. Germline assignment: CDR1 SQVTM and CDR2 ANQGSEA. Trimming pared 4 bases from V and 4 bases from J, leaving 13 bases between. The CDR3 DNA reads TGCAGCGTTGGGCAGGGTGGTCGAGAGACCCAGTACTTC. Protein product: CSVGQGGRETQYF.

This chain uses TRBV2 with TRBJ2-1; 9 bases are shared with TRBD1. Germline CDR1 SNHLY, CDR2 FYNNEI. With 6 bases clipped from V and 9 bases from J, the junction kept 12 bases outside the gene matches. CDR3 length equals 15 residues. CDR3 residues: CASRLDRGVSGEQFF. The DNA for the CDR3 is TGTGCCAGCAGATTAGACAGGGGGGTTTCAGGTGAGCAGTTCTTC.

The chain is built from TRBV11-2 and TRBJ2-3, with 9 bases identical to TRBD2. The V segment lost 1 base and the J segment 5 bases; nucleotides outside the gene matches: 1. CDR3 size: 14 residues. Germline values: CDR1 SGHAT, CDR2 FQNNGV. CDR3 DNA: TGTGCCAGCAGCTTAGCTAGCGGGGTAGATACGCAGTATTTT. Translating gives CASSLASGVDTQYF.

This clone was counted a few times. The J gene is TRBJ2-2, the V gene TRBV9; 8 bases agree with TRBD2. CDR1 SGDLS and CDR2 YYNGEE come from the germline V gene. The CDR3 is 18 amino acids. J was trimmed by 3 bases and V by 2 bases; bases with no gene match: 12. For the CDR3, the DNA is TGTGCCAGCAGCGTGGCTTTAGGCGGGGGGTCGTACACCGGGGAGCTGTTTTTT. Translation: CASSVALGGGSYTGELFF.

The chain recombines TRBV6-1 with TRBJ2-5, with D tentatively TRBD2 (5 bases). Germline-derived CDR1 and CDR2 are MNHNS and SASEGT. V dropped 7 bases and J dropped 5 bases, with 14 bases sitting between them. The CDR3 contains 13 residues. The CDR3, as DNA: TGTGCCAGCACCACCGCGGGTCGCGAGACCCAGTACTTC. Translated: CASTTAGRETQYF.

The chain carries TRBV11-1 and TRBJ2-2; the D gene is possibly TRBD1 (5 bases). Trimming cost V 3 bases and J 7 bases, with 12 bases left between them. This CDR3 has 14 residues. Germline loops: CDR1 SGHAT, CDR2 FQDESV (reference sequence). In DNA, the CDR3 is TGTGCCAGCAGCTTTCAGCAGGGAATCGGGGAGCTGTTTTTT. It yields the protein CASSFQQGIGELFF.

This clone has a handful of counts. The V and J genes are TRBV11-2 and TRBJ1-1; 7 nucleotides align to TRBD1. Germline V CDR1 and CDR2: SGHAT, FQNNGV. The V segment lost 1 base and the J segment 11 bases; nucleotides outside the gene matches: 7. This CDR3 is built from 13 residues. The CDR3 loop reads CASSLGQGGEAFF. DNA of the CDR3: TGTGCCAGCAGCTTAGGACAGGGTGGTGAGGCTTTCTTT.

This clone was observed once. The rearrangement links TRBV2 to TRBJ2-5; 10 bases match TRBD1. The last part of the DNA fits TRBJ2-7 better; the J call may be wrong. The germline gives CDR1 SNHLY, CDR2 FYNNEI. The CDR3 length is 13 residues. CDR3: CASSGDRGYEQYF. In DNA, the CDR3 is TGTGCCAGCAGTGGGGACAGGGGATACGAGCAGTACTTC.

The chain recombines TRBV2 with TRBJ2-3, with 7 bases fitting TRBD1. CDR1 is SNHLY and CDR2 is FYNNEI in the germline V gene. Germline trimming cut 4 bases from V and 2 bases from J; bases unmatched to any gene: 9. There are 16 residues in the CDR3. CDR3 sequence: CASSGFGQEYTDTQYF. The CDR3 coding sequence is TGTGCCAGCAGTGGGTTTGGACAGGAATACACAGATACGCAGTATTTT.

The J gene is TRBJ1-2, the V gene TRBV6-1; D perhaps matches TRBD1 (6 bases). Germline V gene sequence: CDR1 MNHNS, CDR2 SASEGT. The CDR3 has 14 residues. Trimming left V 0 bases short and J 6 bases short, with 11 bases between. The CDR3 reads CASSEAHRVHGYTF. CDR3 bases: TGTGCCAGCAGTGAAGCGCACAGGGTCCATGGCTACACCTTC.

This sequence joins TRBV5-6 and TRBJ1-4, with TRBD1 as a possible D gene (5 bases). The CDR3 contains 13 residues. Germline V gene lookup returns CDR1 SGHDT and CDR2 YYEEEE. Trimming cost V 4 bases and J 8 bases, with 12 bases left between them. The CDR3 sequence is CASSTPRVEKLFF. CDR3 DNA sequence: TGTGCCAGCAGCACTCCCAGGGTGGAAAAACTGTTTTTT.

The chain recombines TRBV7-2 with TRBJ2-3; 10 nucleotides line up with TRBD2. The CDR3 is 18 residues long. Germline V gene sequence: CDR1 SGHTA, CDR2 FQGNSA. The V and J ends lost 1 base and 2 bases, in that order; junction bases with no gene match: 9. CDR3 region: CASSLGPSLAGYTDTQYF. Here the CDR3 DNA reads TGTGCCAGCAGCTTAGGCCCTTCACTAGCGGGGTACACAGATACGCAGTATTTT.

V is TRBV10-3 and J is TRBJ2-7, with 7 nucleotides matching TRBD2. J was trimmed by 7 bases and V by 5 bases; bases with no gene match: 11. Germline CDR1 is ENHRY and CDR2 is SYGVKD. The CDR3 sequence is 14 residues long. The CDR3 loop reads CAISPGTINGEQYF. DNA of the CDR3: TGTGCCATCAGTCCCGGGACTATCAATGGAGAGCAGTACTTC.

This chain's CDR3 is CASSLSGLAGPSADTQYF. CDR3 coding DNA: TGTGCCAGCAGCTTATCTGGGCTAGCGGGGCCTAGCGCAGATACGCAGTATTTT. This chain connects TRBV7-3 to TRBJ2-3; 9 nucleotides agree with TRBD2. V lost 2 bases to trimming and J lost 4 bases; unmatched junction nucleotides: 13. Germline values: CDR1 SGHTA, CDR2 FQGTGA. The CDR3 has 18 residues.

The chain carries TRBV5-6 and TRBJ2-1; maybe TRBD1 (6 bases). The V gene lost 4 bases and the J gene lost 0 bases, with 17 bases spanning the gap. Germline loops: CDR1 SGHDT, CDR2 YYEEEE. CDR3 length: 17 residues. CDR3 DNA sequence: TGTGCCAGCAGCCCGGGGCAGGGGTCCATCTCCTACAATGAGCAGTTCTTC. As protein: CASSPGQGSISYNEQFF.

This sequence joins TRBV2 and TRBJ1-6; possible D gene TRBD1, 6 bases. In germline, CDR1 is SNHLY, CDR2 FYNNEI. The CDR3 totals 16 residues. V was clipped by 7 bases and J by 0 bases, with 13 bases between them. The CDR3 reads CASTRDIRSYNSPLHF. The CDR3 coding sequence is TGTGCCAGCACCCGGGACATACGCTCCTATAATTCACCCCTCCACTTT.

The chain links TRBV7-2 to TRBJ1-4, with D possibly TRBD1 on 6 matching bases. V lost 1 base to trimming and J lost 10 bases, with 13 bases between them. Looked up from germline, CDR1 is SGHTA and CDR2 is FQGNSA. The CDR3 sequence is 14 residues long. The CDR3 DNA is TGTGCCAGCAGCTTAGAATTCGGGGGGGCAAAACTGTTTTTT. This encodes CASSLEFGGAKLFF.